The source of this T cell receptor (beta chain) is a study of blood T cell repertoires in COVID-19. Study overall: Spain, Italy and the United States supplied samples that represented acute and convalescent COVID-19. PBMCs, B-cell-depleted T cells, or T cells provided the cDNA or gDNA that made up the material.

J lost 8 bases, V lost 6 bases, and 11 bases had no gene match. Germline CDR1 MDHEN, CDR2 SYDVKM. This CDR3 is 15 amino acids long. Authors' data handling: From reference gene primer amplification, estimates of nucleated cell counts were derived. The assay was immunoSEQ multiplex PCR, and TCRdb's table has in-frame clones only and misses some. D and trimming come from the DNA, and the V and J calls and clone size come from that table. This table holds 350,000 to 500,000 clones, roughly 90% found once. The TCR sequence derives from a man younger than 30 with COVID-19, enrolled during active disease. The chain joins TRBV28 to TRBJ2-2; 8 bases are a match to TRBD1. Sequenced sample: peripheral blood. The CDR3 bases are TGTGCCAGCAGAGGAGGGGACAGGTCCAGTGGGGAGCTGTTTTTT. Its translation: CASRGGDRSSGELFF. Full variable domain (outside the CDR3, taken from reference TRBV28 and TRBJ2-2): DVKVTQSSRYLVKRTGEKVFLECVQDMDHENMFWYRQDPGLGLRLIYFSYDVKMKEKGDIPEGYSVSREKKERFSLILESASTNQTSMYLCASRGGDRSSGELFFGEGSRLTVL.